The present entry profiles one T cell receptor beta chain with its context. Germline lookup yields CDR1 SGDLS and CDR2 YYNGEE. The CDR3 is 18 residues long. Trimming took off 2 bases at V and 8 bases at J, with 23 bases between the two ends. This record comes from a study of blood T cell repertoires in COVID-19. For the study at large: Some COVID-19 samples were acute and others convalescent; all came from the United States, Italy and Spain.

The method was immunoSEQ multiplex PCR; TCRdb's version includes in-frame clones alone and lacks a portion of them. The top ten hold 3% of the sample, which has approximately 240,000 clones, 80% to 85% seen once. The chain has TRBV9 and TRBJ1-6, with a possible D match to TRBD1 (6 bases). The source is a woman aged 25 to 39 who had recovered from COVID-19. The sequencing input was peripheral blood. CDR3 nucleotides: TGTGCCAGCAGCGTGCGTGCCCGGGGGGCGCAGGGGTATTCACCCCTCCACTTT. This gives the protein CASSVRARGAQGYSPLHF.